What follows are 31 T cell receptor beta chains derived from one specimen sequenced in a study of T cells after yellow fever vaccination. TCRdb re-called the 5' RACE reads through MiXCR, storing one row per CDR3 protein. The sample holds roughly 520,000 distinct CDR3 sequences, 20% to 25% seen once. The material sequenced was PBMCs, taken roughly 20 days after the first yellow fever vaccination. All receptors come from a man aged 18 to 35 who received the YFV17D yellow fever vaccine.

This clonotype was detected only a few times. V is TRBV20-1 and J is TRBJ2-3, with TRBD1 as a possible D gene (5 bases). CDR3 length equals 14 residues. Trimming took 3 bases from V and 4 from J, leaving 14 bases between them. Per the germline V gene, CDR1 is DFQATT and CDR2 is SNEGSKA (reference sequence). The CDR3 region has the DNA TGCAGTGCTAGTGGGTTTAAAGGGGCAGATACGCAGTATTTT. Amino acids: CSASGFKGADTQYF.

This clonotype was counted ten times or more. The chain recombines TRBV7-8 with TRBJ1-6; D gene ambiguous. The CDR3 spans 12 residues. V was shortened by 7 bases and J by 7 bases, with 8 bases between the two germline ends. CDR1 is SGHVS and CDR2 is FQNEAQ in the germline V gene. CDR3 protein: CASTRGNSPLHF. The CDR3 nucleotides are TGTGCCAGCACCCGAGGGAATTCACCCCTCCACTTT.

The rearrangement links TRBV5-1 to TRBJ2-7, with D maybe TRBD2 (7 bases). Germline assignment: CDR1 SGHRS and CDR2 YFSETQ. This CDR3 has 14 amino acids. Trimming took 6 bases from V and 2 from J, leaving 15 bases between them. The DNA of the CDR3 is TGCGCCAGCAAGCGGGACACCATTACCTACGAGCAGTACTTC. This gives the protein CASKRDTITYEQYF.

The chain recombines TRBV2 with TRBJ2-5; D remains unclear. From germline, CDR1 is SNHLY and CDR2 FYNNEI. Trimming cost V 2 bases and J 1 base, with 8 bases left between them. The CDR3 has 14 amino acids. This CDR3 reads CASSERSTQETQYF. The DNA for the CDR3 is TGTGCCAGCAGTGAACGCAGTACCCAAGAGACCCAGTACTTC.

This clonotype has a handful of counts. The chain couples TRBV7-6 to TRBJ2-3, with D maybe TRBD2 (6 bases). This CDR3 spans 14 amino acids. Per the germline V gene, CDR1 is SGHVS and CDR2 is FNYEAQ. V dropped 2 bases and J dropped 5 bases, with 11 bases sitting between them. The CDR3: CASSLNGGLDTQYF. As DNA, the CDR3 is TGTGCCAGCAGCTTAAACGGGGGATTAGATACGCAGTATTTT. The variable domain in full, with the rest retrieved from reference TRBV7-6 and TRBJ2-3, is GAGVSQSPRYKVTKRGQDVALRCDPISGHVSLYWYRQALGQGPEFLTYFNYEAQQDKSGLPNDRFSAERPEGSISTLTIQRTEQRDSAMYRCASSLNGGLDTQYFGPGTRLTVL.

This clonotype has only a few counts. The chain employs TRBV10-2 and TRBJ2-3; TRBD2 is a possible D gene (5 bases). Per germline, CDR1 WSHSY and CDR2 SAAADI. The CDR3 length is 14 residues. The ends were cut back, 10 bases at V and 2 bases at J, with 16 bases in the middle. The CDR3 DNA reads as TGCGCCACTGCAACTAGTCACCTCACAGATACGCAGTATTTT. As protein: CATATSHLTDTQYF.

CDR3 sequence (DNA): TGCAGTGCTAGGACTAGCTCCTACGAGCAGTACGTC. Amino acid sequence: CSARTSSYEQYV. The V gene is TRBV20-1, the J gene TRBJ2-7; weak D call: TRBD2 (6 bases). Trimming took 3 bases from V and 0 from J, leaving 6 bases between them. Per germline, CDR1 DFQATT and CDR2 SNEGSKA (reference sequence). This CDR3 is 12 amino acids long.

This clonotype was detected a few times. The CDR3 here is CASSLGSANNQPQHF. Here the CDR3 DNA reads TGTGCCAGCAGCTTAGGGAGCGCGAACAATCAGCCCCAGCATTTT. The chain has TRBV7-6 and TRBJ1-5, with D unresolved. Germline V CDR1 and CDR2: SGHVS, FNYEAQ. V was shortened by 1 base and J by 3 bases, with 10 bases between the two germline ends. The CDR3 runs to 15 residues.

This clonotype was detected only a few times. The genes are TRBV11-2 and TRBJ2-6; tentative D call: TRBD1 (6 bases). Between the trimmed V and J ends, which lost 5 bases and 0 bases, there was a span of 11 bases. This CDR3 is built from 16 residues. CDR1 is SGHAT and CDR2 is FQNNGV in the germline V gene. This CDR3 reads CASSRTVLSGANVLTF. In DNA form, the CDR3 reads TGTGCCAGCAGCAGGACAGTCCTCTCTGGGGCCAACGTCCTGACTTTC.

The chain recombines TRBV4-3 with TRBJ1-1; 7 bases line up with TRBD1. The CDR3 runs 14 residues. CDR1 and CDR2 from the germline V gene are LGHNA and YSLEER. V dropped 0 bases and J dropped 9; count of bases not matched to a gene: 7. For the CDR3, the DNA is TGCGCCAGCAGCCAAGATCTCCGGGACAGTAAAGCTTTCTTT. It is translated as CASSQDLRDSKAFF.

The chain combines TRBV20-1 with TRBJ2-3; perhaps TRBD1 as D (6 bases). V dropped 6 bases and J dropped 1 base, with 14 bases sitting between them. CDR1 DFQATT and CDR2 SNEGSKA come from the germline V gene (reference sequence). The CDR3 has 14 residues. The DNA of the CDR3 is TGCAGTGCGGTTAGGGACATCGGCACAGATACGCAGTATTTT. Translating it yields CSAVRDIGTDTQYF.

This clonotype was seen only a few times. The chain uses TRBV5-1 and TRBJ2-7; D is undetermined. Trimming shortened V by 4 bases and J by 3 bases, and 11 bases separated the two germline ends. The CDR3 covers 13 residues. Germline loops: CDR1 SGHRS, CDR2 YFSETQ. CDR3 residues: CASSVGLYYEQYF. In nucleotides, the CDR3 is TGCGCCAGCAGCGTAGGCCTTTACTACGAGCAGTACTTC.

This rearrangement joins TRBV23-1 to TRBJ2-3; 10 bases match TRBD2. TRBV23-1 is noted as an ORF with a role that remains uncertain. This CDR3 region has 15 residues. V was pared by 8 bases and J by 6 bases, with 11 bases of the junction left unmatched. As DNA, the CDR3 is TGCGCCAGCGGACTTAGCGGGGGGATAAGTGATACGCAGTATTTT. Translation gives CASGLSGGISDTQYF.

J is TRBJ2-3 and V is TRBV7-7; 8 bases are shared with TRBD2. V shed 2 bases and J 6 bases; nucleotides not matched to a gene: 10. CDR3 length: 16 residues. CDR1 SSHAT and CDR2 FNYEAQ come from the germline V gene (reference sequence). CDR3 DNA: TGTGCCAGCAGCTTAAGTGCGGGGGGCAATTTGGATACGCAGTATTTT. It specifies CASSLSAGGNLDTQYF.

Concerning this clonotype itself: This may be a read error: a much more frequent sequence differs by one nucleotide. The gene calls are TRBV5-4 and TRBJ2-6; D gene unclear. V lost 5 bases and J lost 3, with 15 bases in between. CDR1 SGHNT and CDR2 YYREEE come from the germline V gene (reference sequence). The CDR3 totals 16 residues. CDR3 nucleotide sequence: TGTGCCAGCAGTTGGGATCGACGGCTTGGGGCCAACGTCCTGACTTTC. Protein product: CASSWDRRLGANVLTF.

This clonotype was found a few times. The chain carries TRBV5-1 and TRBJ1-1, with 8 bases that match TRBD1. CDR1 is SGHRS and CDR2 is YFSETQ in the germline V gene. V lost 1 base, J lost 4 bases, and 3 bases stayed unmatched. There are 14 residues in the CDR3. In nucleotides, the CDR3 is TGCGCCAGCAGCTTGACAGGGGGAAGCACTGAAGCTTTCTTT. Translation gives CASSLTGGSTEAFF. The full variable domain, in which reference TRBV5-1 and TRBJ1-1 provide the parts outside the CDR3, is KAGVTQTPRYLIKTRGQQVTLSCSPISGHRSVSWYQQTPGQGLQFLFEYFSETQRNKGNFPGRFSGRQFSNSRSEMNVSTLELGDSALYLCASSLTGGSTEAFFGQGTRLTVV.

The chain joins TRBV6-2 or TRBV6-3 to TRBJ2-7; 8 bases fit TRBD2. J was trimmed by 0 bases and V by 6 bases; bases with no gene match: 4. Germline V gene data show CDR1 as MNHEY and CDR2 as SVGEGT. The CDR3 runs to 14 residues. CDR3 amino acids: CASRTGGSSYEQYF. The CDR3 DNA reads as TGTGCCAGCAGGACGGGGGGGAGCTCCTACGAGCAGTACTTC.

In its sample, this clonotype was seen a few times. The V call is TRBV7-9, the J call TRBJ2-6, with D perhaps TRBD1 (6 bases). Between the trimmed V and J ends, which lost 6 bases and 4 bases, there was a span of 13 bases. This CDR3 region has 15 residues. The germline V gene encodes CDR1 SEHNR and CDR2 FQNEAQ (reference sequence). The CDR3 nucleotides are TGTGCCAGCAGACCAACAGGGTCCGGGGCCAACGTCCTGACTTTC. This encodes CASRPTGSGANVLTF.

The chain joins TRBV6-1 to TRBJ1-2; 9 bases agree with TRBD1. The CDR3 runs to 15 residues. The V and J ends lost 2 bases and 4 bases, in that order; junction bases with no gene match: 5. In germline, CDR1 is MNHNS, CDR2 SASEGT. The CDR3 reads CASSENRGHSYGYTF. In nucleotides, the CDR3 is TGTGCCAGCAGTGAAAACAGGGGGCATAGCTATGGCTACACCTTC.

The chain joins TRBV6-2 or TRBV6-3 to TRBJ2-5; D not certain. CDR3 length: 14 residues. The V end lost 2 bases, the J end lost 2 bases, and 9 bases lay between the germline ends. Germline V gives CDR1 MNHEY, CDR2 SVGEGT. The CDR3: CASSYGRNQETQYF. Written as DNA, the CDR3 is TGTGCCAGCAGTTACGGGCGGAATCAAGAGACCCAGTACTTC.

This clonotype has a handful of counts. The genes are TRBV12-3 or TRBV12-4 and TRBJ2-4, with a weak D call TRBD1 (6 bases). Trimming left V 6 bases short and J 6 bases short, with 12 bases between. The CDR3 extends over 13 amino acids. The CDR3 is CASRLGQLNIQYF. In nucleotides, the CDR3 is TGTGCCAGCAGGCTAGGACAGTTAAACATTCAGTACTTC.

J is TRBJ1-4 and V is TRBV4-1; D possibly corresponds to TRBD1 (6 bases). CDR3 length equals 22 residues. V dropped 1 base and J dropped 5 bases, with 32 bases sitting between them. Germline V gene lookup returns CDR1 MGHRA and CDR2 YSYEKL. The CDR3 is CASSQVILLGGRRGRGNEKLFF. In DNA form, the CDR3 reads TGCGCCAGCAGCCAAGTTATCTTGCTGGGGGGCCGAAGGGGCAGAGGGAATGAAAAACTGTTTTTT.

The chain links TRBV4-1 to TRBJ1-5, with D maybe TRBD1 (6 bases). This CDR3 contains 15 residues. CDR1 and CDR2 from the germline V gene are MGHRA and YSYEKL. The V end was cut by 2 bases, the J end by 2 bases, with 10 bases between. The chain's CDR3 is CASSQYSGGNQPQHF. The CDR3 nucleotides read TGCGCCAGCAGCCAATATTCAGGGGGCAATCAGCCCCAGCATTTT.

J is TRBJ1-2 and V is TRBV11-1; D is unclear. The CDR3 runs 18 residues. Germline CDR1 is SGHAT and CDR2 is FQDESV (reference sequence). Trimming removed 1 base from V and 0 bases from J, with 18 bases in between. The CDR3 DNA reads TGTGCCAGCAGCTTAGGCAGAGGCAGGTTAAGAGCTAACTATGGCTACACCTTC. This translates into CASSLGRGRLRANYGYTF.

V usage is TRBV12-1 and J usage is TRBJ1-2. TRBV12-1 represents a pseudogene. This CDR3 has 13 residues. The CDR3 nucleotides read TGTGCCAGCAGCTTGGGGCCCCAAAGTGGCTACACCTTC. Protein sequence: CASSLGPQSGYTF.

The chain employs TRBV27 and TRBJ1-2, with 7 positions matching TRBD1. Looked up from germline, CDR1 is MNHEY and CDR2 is SMNVEV (reference sequence). Trimming cost V 6 bases and J 8 bases; bases outside gene matches: 9. This CDR3 has 13 residues. CDR3 sequence: CASSYSSGGGYTF. Written as DNA, the CDR3 is TGTGCCAGCAGCTACAGTTCAGGGGGAGGCTACACCTTC.

The sample holds a few counts of this clonotype. The chain recombines TRBV7-3 with TRBJ2-1; 9 positions match TRBD2. Germline CDR1 is SGHTA and CDR2 is FQGTGA. The ends lost 2 bases at V and 10 bases at J; junction bases unmatched: 9. The CDR3 loop spans 15 amino acids. In DNA, the CDR3 is TGTGCCAGCAGCTTATTCCTAGCGGGGTCCGAAGAGCAGTTCTTC. It is translated as CASSLFLAGSEEQFF.

The V gene is TRBV9, the J gene TRBJ1-1, with D unclear. Germline CDR1 SGDLS, CDR2 YYNGEE. V was shortened by 4 bases and J by 4 bases, with 17 bases between the two germline ends. The CDR3 extends over 15 amino acids. For the CDR3, the DNA is TGTGCCAGCAGCCCGAAAGGAGCAGCGAGCACTGAAGCTTTCTTT. It is translated as CASSPKGAASTEAFF. Drawing the rest from reference TRBV9 and TRBJ1-1, the complete variable domain is DSGVTQTPKHLITATGQRVTLRCSPRSGDLSVYWYQQSLDQGLQFLIQYYNGEERAKGNILERFSAQQFPDLHSELNLSSLELGDSALYFCASSPKGAASTEAFFGQGTRLTVV.

The V call is TRBV5-8, the J call TRBJ2-7; 15 bases match TRBD2. This CDR3 comprises 15 residues. Germline trimming cut 2 bases from V and 6 bases from J; bases unmatched to any gene: 3. In germline, CDR1 is SGHTS, CDR2 YDEGEE. The CDR3: CASSFGTSGGPEQYV. CDR3 DNA: TGTGCCAGCAGCTTTGGGACTAGCGGGGGGCCCGAGCAGTACGTC.

CDR3 DNA: TGTGCCAGCAGTTACAGGCGTGGGGAAGAGACCCAGTACTTC. Translation: CASSYRRGEETQYF. V gene TRBV28 combines with J gene TRBJ2-5; weak D call: TRBD1 (5 bases). V was pared by 4 bases and J by 3 bases, with 12 bases between. The V gene's germline CDR1 is MDHEN and CDR2 SYDVKM. The CDR3 spans 14 residues.

The rearrangement links TRBV10-3 to TRBJ1-5; D perhaps matches TRBD1 (6 bases). CDR3 size: 15 residues. Germline values: CDR1 ENHRY, CDR2 SYGVKD. Trimming removed 6 bases at V and 5 bases at J, with 17 bases between. The CDR3 loop reads CAIRDMGGADQPQHF. In DNA form, the CDR3 reads TGTGCCATCAGGGACATGGGGGGGGCGGATCAGCCCCAGCATTTT.